The 11 T cell receptor beta chains presented below share a single source sample, sequenced in a study of blood T cells in healthy people across ages. Combining a sample-barcoded 5' primer with a J-beta primer mix, a second PCR ran for roughly 7 to 11 cycles. TCRdb reanalysed the 5' RACE reads using MiXCR and keeps one entry per CDR3 protein. The data hold some 1.5 million distinct CDR3 sequences, with 28% observed a single time. The sequencing input was blood. Receptor source: a woman in her 30s in good health.

CDR3 DNA sequence: TGTGCCAGCAGTGTGGAATGGGGACAGGGGAGTTCACCCCTCCACTTT. Translation: CASSVEWGQGSSPLHF. The chain employs TRBV2 and TRBJ1-6, with 10 bases aligning to TRBD1. CDR3 length equals 16 residues. Germline CDR1 is SNHLY and CDR2 is FYNNEI. With V trimmed by 4 bases and J by 9 bases, 9 bases remained unmatched.

Regarding this clonotype: A much larger clonotype is one base distant, so this may be a read error. The chain carries TRBV2 and TRBJ1-2, with D tentatively TRBD1 (6 bases). Trimming took off 6 bases at V and 3 bases at J, with 11 bases between the two ends. There are 13 residues in the CDR3. In germline, CDR1 is SNHLY, CDR2 FYNNEI. In nucleotides, the CDR3 is TGTGCCAGCAGGGGGACAAGGGACTATGGCTACACCTTC. Encoded protein: CASRGTRDYGYTF.

In this sample, this clonotype turned up a few times. This chain uses TRBV6-5 with TRBJ2-1; the match to TRBD1 covers 7 bases. Unmatched junction bases numbered 4, after V lost 3 bases and J lost 8 bases. The CDR3 is 13 amino acids. Germline-derived CDR1 and CDR2 are MNHEY and SVGAGI. The CDR3: CASSYFTGDEQFF. CDR3 sequence (DNA): TGTGCCAGCAGTTATTTTACAGGGGATGAGCAGTTCTTC.

This clonotype was seen a few times. The rearrangement uses TRBV29-1 and TRBJ1-1; the D is unclear. CDR1 SQVTM and CDR2 ANQGSEA come from the germline V gene. V shed 4 bases and J shed 10 bases, with 10 bases lying between them. This CDR3 has 10 residues. The CDR3 is CSVGANGAFF. The CDR3, as DNA: TGCAGCGTTGGGGCCAACGGAGCTTTCTTT.

The chain has TRBV19 and TRBJ2-3; tentatively, D is TRBD2 (5 bases). Germline V gene lookup returns CDR1 LNHDA and CDR2 SQIVND (reference sequence). Trimming took off 6 bases at V and 6 bases at J, with 13 bases between the two ends. The CDR3 covers 13 residues. CDR3 sequence: CASRIGKADTQYF. The CDR3 nucleotides are TGTGCCAGTAGGATCGGGAAGGCGGATACGCAGTATTTT.

This clonotype was detected ten times or more. V and J are TRBV7-6 and TRBJ2-7; D unclear. CDR1 SGHVS and CDR2 FNYEAQ come from the germline V gene. The CDR3 has 13 residues. Trimming took off 1 base at V and 6 bases at J, with 10 bases between the two ends. For the CDR3, the DNA is TGTGCCAGCAGCTTAGGGGCTGGTATCGAGCAGTACTTC. It yields the protein CASSLGAGIEQYF.

The rearrangement uses TRBV6-2 or TRBV6-3 and TRBJ2-1; D is undetermined. Trimming took off 3 bases at V and 6 bases at J, with 9 bases between the two ends. Germline loops: CDR1 MNHEY, CDR2 SVGEGT. CDR3 length equals 13 residues. CDR3 bases: TGTGCCAGCAGTTATAAACGTGGCAATGAGCAGTTCTTC. As protein: CASSYKRGNEQFF.

This clonotype was picked up many times. A single base separates this from a much larger clone, so it may be a read error. The chain is built from TRBV20-1 and TRBJ2-7; the match to TRBD1 covers 7 bases. J was trimmed by 2 bases and V by 0 bases; bases with no gene match: 4. The CDR3 runs 14 residues. Germline V gene data show CDR1 as DFQATT and CDR2 as SNEGSKA (reference sequence). The CDR3 DNA is TGCAGTGCTAGAGATGGGGACAGAACCTACGAGCAGTACTTC. As protein: CSARDGDRTYEQYF.

For this clonotype: Possible read error: a much larger clone is one base away. The CDR3 is CAISVVGNSYNEQYF. DNA of the CDR3: TGTGCCATCAGTGTGGTGGGGAACTCCTACAATGAGCAGTACTTC. V is TRBV10-3 and J is TRBJ2-1; D gene unclear. Gene TRBJ2-7 matches the end of the DNA better, so the J call may be wrong. The CDR3 runs 15 residues. Germline V gene sequence: CDR1 ENHRY, CDR2 SYGVKD.

This clonotype was observed a handful of times. The chain links TRBV18 to TRBJ2-5; possibly TRBD2 for D (5 bases). This CDR3 spans 13 amino acids. V was trimmed by 6 bases and J by 3 bases, leaving 11 bases between them. Germline V gene sequence: CDR1 KGHSH, CDR2 LQKENI. CDR3 sequence reads: CASSPGAEETQYF. In DNA form, the CDR3 reads TGTGCCAGCTCCCCAGGAGCGGAAGAGACCCAGTACTTC.

This clonotype was counted only a few times. V gene TRBV20-1 combines with J gene TRBJ2-3; TRBD2 aligns across 9 bases. Looked up from germline, CDR1 is DFQATT and CDR2 is SNEGSKA (reference sequence). The CDR3 consists of 16 residues. V gave up 6 bases and J gave up 4 bases; unmatched junction bases: 14. The CDR3 sequence is CSAWVGLAPVADTQYF. CDR3 nucleotides: TGCAGTGCCTGGGTGGGACTAGCACCTGTAGCAGATACGCAGTATTTT.